One and the same sample provided the 23 T cell receptor beta chains below, sequenced in a study of shared clonotypes between healthy human individuals. The method was immunoSEQ multiplex PCR; TCRdb's version includes in-frame clones alone and lacks a portion of them. The sample lists about 2.1 million clones; about 94% were seen once. Naivety among CD8 cells was defined by CD45RO negativity and positive CCR7 selection, thereby excluding terminally differentiated effector memory CD45RA+ cells. The sample comprised naive CD8+ T cells from PBMCs. The origin of the receptors is a young man in good health. Some clones in this sample may be carry-over from other donors' samples.

The CDR3 spells CASSLEVGVDEQYF. DNA of the CDR3: TGTGCCAGCAGCTTAGAGGTCGGGGTCGACGAGCAGTACTTC. The chain is built from TRBV11-2 and TRBJ2-7, with D possibly matching TRBD2 (5 bases). Deletions cut 0 bases from V and 5 bases from J, with 11 bases between. CDR3 size: 14 residues. Germline-derived CDR1 and CDR2 are SGHAT and FQNNGV.

The V and J genes are TRBV27 and TRBJ1-5, with D maybe TRBD1 (5 bases). This CDR3 contains 14 residues. V lost 8 bases and J lost 0, with 11 bases in between. Germline V gene data show CDR1 as MNHEY and CDR2 as SMNVEV (reference sequence). The chain's CDR3 is CASWTHYSNQPQHF. The CDR3 DNA reads TGTGCCAGCTGGACACATTATAGCAATCAGCCCCAGCATTTT.

The rearrangement joins TRBV27 to TRBJ2-4; a possible D gene is TRBD1 (5 bases). The CDR3 totals 14 residues. Germline V CDR1 and CDR2: MNHEY, SMNVEV (reference sequence). V lost 6 bases, J lost 3 bases, and 12 bases lay in between. As DNA, the CDR3 is TGTGCCAGCAGGAGCAGGGATAGCAAAAACATTCAGTACTTC. It specifies CASRSRDSKNIQYF.

This rearrangement joins TRBV5-6 to TRBJ2-7; D call uncertain. Trimming removed 2 bases from V and 3 bases from J, with 12 bases in between. Germline V gene lookup returns CDR1 SGHDT and CDR2 YYEEEE. This CDR3 region has 14 residues. CDR3 nucleotide sequence: TGTGCCAGCAGCTTAGGTACCTCTCACTACGAGCAGTACTTC. This translates into CASSLGTSHYEQYF.

This clone came up a few times. The chain carries TRBV27 and TRBJ1-5; 8 bases align to TRBD1. V dropped 5 bases and J dropped 2; count of bases not matched to a gene: 5. The CDR3 spans 15 residues. Germline CDR1 and CDR2: MNHEY and SMNVEV (reference sequence). For the CDR3, the DNA is TGTGCCAGCAGTCAAGGGACAGGAGGCAATCAGCCCCAGCATTTT. Amino acids: CASSQGTGGNQPQHF.

This chain connects TRBV4-2 to TRBJ2-7; 8 nucleotides match TRBD2. Per germline, CDR1 LGHNA and CDR2 YNFKEQ. Trimming took 3 bases from V and 5 from J; bases not matched to a gene: 15. This CDR3 is 17 amino acids long. CDR3 bases: TGTGCCAGCAGCCACCCCCCCGGGGGGGCGAATTGGGACGAGCAGTACTTC. Amino acids: CASSHPPGGANWDEQYF.

On this clone itself: Other DNA sequences within the sample encode an identical CDR3. The chain recombines TRBV27 with TRBJ1-2; D is ambiguous. CDR1 and CDR2 (germline): MNHEY, SMNVEV (reference sequence). The CDR3 consists of 15 residues. V shed 6 bases and J shed 2 bases, with 16 bases lying between them. The CDR3, as DNA: TGTGCCAGCAGCCCTCGGGGAGGAGCCAACTATGGCTACACCTTC. Residues: CASSPRGGANYGYTF.

This clone was detected once. Other nucleotide sequences from this sample produce the same CDR3. The chain combines TRBV27 with TRBJ2-7; TRBD1 agrees at 7 bases. The V segment lost 6 bases and the J segment 3 bases; nucleotides outside the gene matches: 5. Germline CDR1 is MNHEY and CDR2 is SMNVEV (reference sequence). This CDR3 has 13 amino acids. This CDR3 reads CASSPTGIYEQYF. As DNA, the CDR3 is TGTGCCAGCAGCCCGACAGGGATCTACGAGCAGTACTTC.

The J gene is TRBJ2-5, the V gene TRBV7-9; 8 bases are shared with TRBD1. CDR1 and CDR2 (germline): SEHNR, FQNEAQ (reference sequence). V was clipped by 4 bases and J by 4 bases; unmatched bases: 5. The CDR3 runs 14 residues. DNA of the CDR3: TGTGCCAGCAGCTCAAGGACAGGGCTAGAGACCCAGTACTTC. Encoded protein: CASSSRTGLETQYF.

This chain connects TRBV30 to TRBJ1-5; D may be TRBD1 (6 bases). Germline lookup yields CDR1 GTSNPN and CDR2 SVGIG (reference sequence). This CDR3 region has 13 residues. V was clipped by 2 bases and J by 6 bases, with 11 bases between them. The CDR3 bases are TGTGCCTGGAGTCATGGGGGCCTTCAGCCCCAGCATTTT. This encodes CAWSHGGLQPQHF.

V gene TRBV4-1 combines with J gene TRBJ2-4; D might be TRBD1 (5 bases). Looked up from germline, CDR1 is MGHRA and CDR2 is YSYEKL. This CDR3 comprises 16 residues. Trimming shortened V by 2 bases and J by 7 bases, and 18 bases separated the two germline ends. The CDR3 DNA sequence: TGCGCCAGCAGCCAAATGGGGCCAACGGTTAGTAACATTCAGTACTTC. Its protein product is CASSQMGPTVSNIQYF.

The J gene is TRBJ2-7, the V gene TRBV7-2; TRBD1 matches 8 bases. The CDR3 spans 15 residues. With 7 bases clipped from V and 2 bases from J, the junction kept 10 bases outside the gene matches. Looked up from germline, CDR1 is SGHTA and CDR2 is FQGNSA. CDR3 sequence reads: CASTHSDRGAYEQYF. DNA for the CDR3: TGTGCCAGCACCCATTCCGACAGGGGCGCCTACGAGCAGTACTTC.

J is TRBJ2-3 and V is TRBV4-3; D is ambiguous. Germline CDR1 is LGHNA and CDR2 is YSLEER. The V end was cut by 1 base, the J end by 0 bases, with 11 bases between. This CDR3 has 16 amino acids. This chain's CDR3 is CASSQAVDSSTDTQYF. The CDR3 bases are TGCGCCAGCAGCCAAGCGGTTGATTCTAGCACAGATACGCAGTATTTT.

This chain uses TRBV7-9 with TRBJ2-7; 7 bases fit TRBD1. The CDR3 is 15 residues long. The V and J ends lost 2 bases and 0 bases, in that order; junction bases with no gene match: 4. Germline values: CDR1 SEHNR, CDR2 FQNEAQ (reference sequence). The CDR3 here is CASSLRGQSSYEQYF. DNA of the CDR3: TGTGCCAGCAGCTTACGGGGACAGAGCTCCTACGAGCAGTACTTC.

This clone appeared a few times. The chain carries TRBV29-1 and TRBJ1-1; no definite D call. The CDR3 runs 12 residues. V was cut by 5 bases and J by 6 bases, with 13 bases left in between. From germline, CDR1 is SQVTM and CDR2 ANQGSEA. The CDR3 loop reads CSVHGAYPEAFF. The CDR3 nucleotides read TGCAGCGTTCACGGAGCCTACCCTGAAGCTTTCTTT.

CDR3 sequence (DNA): TGTGCCAGCAGCGTTGTGGGGGGCCCGCAAGAGACCCAGTACTTC. Encoded protein: CASSVVGGPQETQYF. This chain joins TRBV9 and TRBJ2-5; D might be TRBD1 or TRBD2, each matching 6 bases. Germline V CDR1 and CDR2: SGDLS, YYNGEE. Trimming left V 2 bases short and J 2 bases short, with 13 bases between. The CDR3 extends over 15 amino acids.

V gene TRBV2 combines with J gene TRBJ2-5; 7 bases are a match to TRBD2. V lost 4 bases to trimming and J lost 1 base; unmatched junction nucleotides: 3. This CDR3 is 14 amino acids long. Per germline, CDR1 SNHLY and CDR2 FYNNEI. The CDR3 is CASSGSGGQETQYF. CDR3 DNA sequence: TGTGCCAGCAGTGGGTCGGGGGGCCAAGAGACCCAGTACTTC.

The gene calls are TRBV29-1 and TRBJ1-2, with TRBD1 as a possible D gene (5 bases). This CDR3 is 13 amino acids long. Germline CDR1 SQVTM, CDR2 ANQGSEA. V was trimmed by 7 bases and J by 6 bases, leaving 18 bases between them. The CDR3 spells CSDGPGPLNGYTF. The DNA of the CDR3 is TGCAGCGACGGACCGGGACCGCTGAATGGCTACACCTTC.

CDR3 amino acids: CASTADREPYNEQFF. The DNA for the CDR3 is TGTGCCAGCACCGCCGACAGGGAACCCTACAATGAGCAGTTCTTC. The gene calls are TRBV27 and TRBJ2-1; 7 bases map to TRBD1. Trimming removed 7 bases from V and 2 bases from J; junction bases left unmatched: 8. Germline V gene lookup returns CDR1 MNHEY and CDR2 SMNVEV (reference sequence). The CDR3 extends over 15 amino acids.

This clone was observed a single time. The chain couples TRBV21-1 to TRBJ2-7. TRBV21-1 is shown as a pseudogene. The CDR3 is 10 amino acids. The CDR3 bases are TGTGCCAGCAAGGGTCCCGGCGGGTACTTC. Residues: CASKGPGGYF.

The chain has TRBV6-5 and TRBJ2-1; 15 bases map to TRBD2. Germline V lookup: CDR1 MNHEY, CDR2 SVGAGI. There are 14 residues in the CDR3. J was trimmed by 7 bases and V by 7 bases; bases with no gene match: 2. CDR3 nucleotides: TGTGCCAGCACCGGGACTAGCGGGAGGAATGAGCAGTTCTTC. It yields the protein CASTGTSGRNEQFF.

This clone was recorded only once. The chain employs TRBV30 and TRBJ2-7; D gene unclear. The CDR3 length is 13 residues. Germline CDR1 and CDR2: GTSNPN and SVGIG (reference sequence). The germline V and J ends were trimmed by 2 bases and 6 bases, with 14 bases remaining between them. The CDR3 sequence: CAWSIIGGREQYF. The CDR3 DNA follows: TGTGCCTGGAGTATCATCGGCGGTCGCGAGCAGTACTTC. Using reference TRBV30 and TRBJ2-7 for the parts outside the CDR3, the full variable domain is SQTIHQWPATLVQPVGSPLSLECTVEGTSNPNLYWYRQAAGRGLQLLFYSVGIGQISSEVPQNLSASRPQDRQFILSSKKLLLSDSGFYLCAWSIIGGREQYFGPGTRLTVT.

The table lists this clone with a count of one. This CDR3 reads CASSQDPGGSRPDTQYF. DNA for the CDR3: TGCGCCAGCAGCCAAGATCCTGGCGGGAGTCGCCCAGATACGCAGTATTTT. This chain connects TRBV4-3 to TRBJ2-3, with TRBD2 matching over 7 bases. Per germline, CDR1 LGHNA and CDR2 YSLEER. J lost 4 bases, V lost 0 bases, and 10 bases had no gene match. The CDR3 is 17 amino acids.